The 31 T cell receptor beta chains below all came from one sample that was sequenced in a study of a mutant IDH1 vaccine in newly diagnosed glioma (dated by TCRdb to the early 2020s). What these receptors recognize is not known. Library creation used the immunoSEQ multiplex PCR assay. TCRdb provides this immuneACCESS table in a form limited to in-frame rearrangements. Some clones are lacking; in checked studies, under half of them reflect an unresolved V gene, and why the rest are absent is not known. A total of fewer than 55,000 clones appear in this sample, under 90% of them only once. The top ten hold approximately 4.7% of the sample. The time point label, as the study defines it: week 35, safety follow-up. Each vaccine dose, consisting of 300 ug of a 20-mer mutant IDH1 peptide in Montanide, was administered subcutaneously with topical imiquimod. The specimen was PBMCs, collected from a glioma patient whose treatment included an IDH1 peptide vaccine. These receptors were taken from a woman aged 40 to 49 with glioma. Some clones in this sample may be carry-over from other donors' samples.

The rearrangement links TRBV2 to TRBJ2-2, with unresolved D. The CDR3 contains 12 residues. With 6 bases removed from V and 7 bases from J, the gap between germline ends came to 9 bases. Germline V gene data show CDR1 as SNHLY and CDR2 as FYNNEI. The CDR3 region has the DNA TGTGCCAGCAGGGACGGTTACGGGGAGCTGTTTTTT. Its protein is CASRDGYGELFF. The full variable domain, completed using reference TRBV2 and TRBJ2-2, is EPEVTQTPSHQVTQMGQEVILRCVPISNHLYFYWYRQILGQKVEFLVSFYNNEISEKSEIFDDQFSVERPDGSNFTLKIRSTKLEDSAMYFCASRDGYGELFFGEGSRLTVL.

J is TRBJ2-2 and V is TRBV7-2; 8 positions match TRBD1. This CDR3 has 14 residues. V was clipped by 4 bases and J by 5 bases; unmatched bases: 3. Germline V gene lookup returns CDR1 SGHTA and CDR2 FQGNSA. The CDR3 DNA reads as TGTGCCAGCAGCTCAGGACAGGGAACCGGGGAGCTGTTTTTT. Amino acid sequence: CASSSGQGTGELFF.

The table lists this clone with a few counts. The genes are TRBV6-1 and TRBJ1-1, with a weak D call TRBD1 (5 bases). Trimming removed 3 bases at V and 1 base at J, with 12 bases between. The CDR3 totals 15 residues. The germline V gene encodes CDR1 MNHNS and CDR2 SASEGT. The chain's CDR3 is CASSDLPGGNTEAFF. CDR3 sequence (DNA): TGTGCCAGCAGTGATCTGCCGGGGGGGAACACTGAAGCTTTCTTT.

The gene calls are TRBV19 and TRBJ1-1, with D possibly TRBD1 on 5 matching bases. Trimming removed 5 bases from V and 3 bases from J, with 22 bases in between. This CDR3 has 17 amino acids. Looked up from germline, CDR1 is LNHDA and CDR2 is SQIVND (reference sequence). In DNA, the CDR3 is TGTGCCAGTAGTGGCTCCTCAAGGGATCCGGGGGACACTGAAGCTTTCTTT. Residues: CASSGSSRDPGDTEAFF. Filled out from reference TRBV19 and TRBJ1-1, the complete variable domain reads DGGITQSPKYLFRKEGQNVTLSCEQNLNHDAMYWYRQDPGQGLRLIYYSQIVNDFQKGDIAEGYSVSREKKESFPLTVTSAQKNPTAFYLCASSGSSRDPGDTEAFFGQGTRLTVV.

Comment on this clone: One junction end disagrees with the germline gene, perhaps due to a read error. The gene calls are TRBV7-9 and TRBJ1-6; D call uncertain. CDR1 and CDR2 (germline): SEHNR, FQNEAQ (reference sequence). The CDR3 contains 13 residues. In nucleotides, the CDR3 is TGTGCCAGCAGCCCCCCCGATGGTTTGCTTCCCATCTTT. It is translated as CASSPPDGLLPIF.

This clone was seen just once. The chain carries TRBV7-3 and TRBJ2-2, with TRBD2 as a possible D gene (6 bases). The CDR3 is made up of 16 amino acids. V was trimmed by 5 bases and J by 4 bases, leaving 17 bases between them. From germline, CDR1 is SGHTA and CDR2 FQGTGA. CDR3 sequence reads: CASSPRTTLGTGELFF. In nucleotides, the CDR3 is TGTGCCAGCAGCCCGAGGACTACTCTGGGCACCGGGGAGCTGTTTTTT.

The chain combines TRBV10-3 with TRBJ2-7; tentatively, D is TRBD2 (5 bases). This CDR3 comprises 12 residues. CDR1 ENHRY and CDR2 SYGVKD come from the germline V gene. V shed 10 bases and J shed 3 bases, with 13 bases lying between them. The CDR3: CATEAEGYEQYF. Written as DNA, the CDR3 is TGTGCCACTGAGGCAGAGGGCTACGAGCAGTACTTC.

This clone occurred a few times. The CDR3 bases are TGCGCCAGCAGCTTGAGGCGGACTGAGAGTGAAAAACTGTTTTTT. As protein: CASSLRRTESEKLFF. The chain combines TRBV5-1 with TRBJ1-4; unclear D gene. The CDR3 loop spans 15 amino acids. Germline CDR1 reads SGHRS; CDR2 reads YFSETQ. V lost 1 base and J 7 bases, leaving 14 bases between the germline ends.

V is TRBV19 and J is TRBJ2-1, with D possibly being TRBD1 or TRBD2 (5 bases each). This CDR3 has 14 residues. Germline V gene data show CDR1 as LNHDA and CDR2 as SQIVND (reference sequence). V was cut by 3 bases and J by 9 bases, with 15 bases left in between. The CDR3 DNA reads as TGTGCCAGTAGTATGAAGGGACCTAGGGGTGAGCAGTTCTTC. Translating it yields CASSMKGPRGEQFF.

V is TRBV19 and J is TRBJ1-1; TRBD1 matches 7 bases. Germline trimming cut 6 bases from V and 1 base from J; bases unmatched to any gene: 5. The germline CDR1 and CDR2 sequences are LNHDA and SQIVND (reference sequence). This CDR3 comprises 14 residues. The CDR3: CASSRDSRNTEAFF. The CDR3 DNA is TGTGCCAGTAGCCGGGACAGCCGGAACACTGAAGCTTTCTTT.

This clone was counted a single time. The rearrangement uses TRBV6-5 and TRBJ2-1; D gene ambiguous. The CDR3 length is 13 residues. The ends were cut back, 2 bases at V and 12 bases at J, with 14 bases in the middle. Germline lookup yields CDR1 MNHEY and CDR2 SVGAGI. The CDR3 DNA follows: TGTGCCAGCAGTTACGGCCCGGCTAACAGGCAGTTCTTC. The encoded protein is CASSYGPANRQFF.

The chain combines TRBV2 with TRBJ1-4; a possible D gene is TRBD1 (6 bases). CDR1 is SNHLY, CDR2 FYNNEI, per germline. CDR3 length equals 15 residues. Trimming left V 1 base short and J 5 bases short, with 11 bases between. CDR3 residues: CASSEGQGKNEKLFF. CDR3 sequence (DNA): TGTGCCAGCAGTGAAGGCCAGGGGAAGAATGAAAAACTGTTTTTT.

This clone appeared a single time. CDR3 region: CASSLDGFYGYTF. The CDR3 nucleotides are TGCGCCAGCAGCTTGGACGGCTTCTATGGCTACACCTTC. The chain is built from TRBV5-1 and TRBJ1-2, with no clear D. CDR1 and CDR2 from the germline V gene are SGHRS and YFSETQ. V shed 0 bases and J shed 4 bases, with 7 bases lying between them. The CDR3 contains 13 residues.

The rearrangement links TRBV7-6 to TRBJ1-6, with 9 bases fitting TRBD1. Germline CDR1 reads SGHVS; CDR2 reads FNYEAQ. V dropped 1 base and J dropped 7; count of bases not matched to a gene: 2. This CDR3 comprises 15 residues. The CDR3 protein is CASSLGGQGNSPLHF. The CDR3 nucleotides are TGTGCCAGCAGCTTAGGGGGACAGGGAAATTCACCCCTCCACTTT. Drawing the rest from reference TRBV7-6 and TRBJ1-6, the complete variable domain is GAGVSQSPRYKVTKRGQDVALRCDPISGHVSLYWYRQALGQGPEFLTYFNYEAQQDKSGLPNDRFSAERPEGSISTLTIQRTEQRDSAMYRCASSLGGQGNSPLHFGNGTRLTVT.

The chain combines TRBV28 with TRBJ1-1; TRBD1 might be the D (5 bases). The V gene lost 6 bases and the J gene lost 4 bases, with 6 bases spanning the gap. Germline V gene data show CDR1 as MDHEN and CDR2 as SYDVKM. The CDR3 totals 11 residues. This CDR3 is CASRGGTEAFF. Written as DNA, the CDR3 is TGTGCCAGCAGGGGGGGCACTGAAGCTTTCTTT. The variable domain in full, completed from reference TRBV28 and TRBJ1-1, reads DVKVTQSSRYLVKRTGEKVFLECVQDMDHENMFWYRQDPGLGLRLIYFSYDVKMKEKGDIPEGYSVSREKKERFSLILESASTNQTSMYLCASRGGTEAFFGQGTRLTVV.

This clone appeared once. V and J are TRBV11-1 and TRBJ2-3; D tentatively reads TRBD1 or TRBD2 (5 bases each). Trimming left V 7 bases short and J 5 bases short, with 13 bases between. Germline CDR1 is SGHAT and CDR2 is FQDESV (reference sequence). CDR3 length: 13 amino acids. The CDR3 bases are TGTGCCAGCAAACCCCCTGGGGGAGATACGCAGTATTTT. Protein: CASKPPGGDTQYF.

The chain employs TRBV7-6 and TRBJ1-5, with D tentatively TRBD1 (6 bases). Looked up from germline, CDR1 is SGHVS and CDR2 is FNYEAQ. V was clipped by 5 bases and J by 7 bases, with 12 bases between them. The CDR3 has 13 residues. The chain's CDR3 is CASSPGGGQPQHF. DNA of the CDR3: TGTGCCAGCAGCCCCGGGGGGGGCCAGCCCCAGCATTTT.

The chain links TRBV9 to TRBJ2-7, with 10 bases aligning to TRBD2. CDR3 length: 18 residues. CDR1 is SGDLS, CDR2 YYNGEE, per germline. Trimming took 7 bases from V and 4 from J; bases not matched to a gene: 20. The CDR3 here is CASRPIAGGFHALYEQYF. In nucleotides, the CDR3 is TGTGCCAGCCGACCCATAGCGGGGGGATTTCATGCTTTGTACGAGCAGTACTTC.

The chain links TRBV6-1 to TRBJ2-7; D gene unclear. Germline CDR1 reads MNHNS; CDR2 reads SASEGT. V shed 1 base and J shed 0 bases, with 4 bases lying between them. The CDR3 covers 13 residues. The CDR3 loop reads CASSEGISYEQYF. Written as DNA, the CDR3 is TGTGCCAGCAGTGAAGGGATCTCCTACGAGCAGTACTTC.

Here the CDR3 reads CSALKSVQYF. Written as DNA, the CDR3 is TGCAGTGCTTTGAAGTCCGTGCAGTACTTC. The rearrangement joins TRBV20-1 to TRBJ2-7; the D is unclear. The CDR3 is 10 residues long. V was clipped by 5 bases and J by 9 bases, with 11 bases between them. CDR1 is DFQATT and CDR2 is SNEGSKA in the germline V gene (reference sequence).

The chain couples TRBV4-2 to TRBJ1-2; D call uncertain. Trimming removed 1 base from V and 7 bases from J, with 16 bases in between. This CDR3 has 15 residues. The germline V gene encodes CDR1 LGHNA and CDR2 YNFKEQ. In DNA, the CDR3 is TGTGCCAGCAGCCAAGTCCTCGAAGGAGTCGTTGGCTACACCTTC. Its translation is CASSQVLEGVVGYTF.

The J gene is TRBJ1-2, the V gene TRBV6-5; no definite D call. Trimming removed 0 bases from V and 2 bases from J, with 7 bases in between. There are 14 residues in the CDR3. Germline V CDR1 and CDR2: MNHEY, SVGAGI. CDR3 sequence: CASSYSRLNYGYTF. CDR3 DNA sequence: TGTGCCAGCAGTTACTCGAGATTAAACTATGGCTACACCTTC.

The chain is built from TRBV5-1 and TRBJ1-2; D perhaps matches TRBD1 (6 bases). There are 13 residues in the CDR3. Germline V gene data show CDR1 as SGHRS and CDR2 as YFSETQ. V lost 4 bases, J lost 2 bases, and 9 bases lay in between. The CDR3 loop is CASSPGQNYGYTF. As DNA, the CDR3 is TGCGCCAGCAGCCCAGGACAGAACTATGGCTACACCTTC.

This clone was seen a single time. The rearrangement links TRBV6-6 to TRBJ2-7, with 7 bases lining up with TRBD1. The CDR3 runs 15 residues. Unmatched junction bases numbered 10, after V lost 6 bases and J lost 2 bases. CDR1 MNHNY and CDR2 SVGAGI come from the germline V gene (reference sequence). The CDR3 region has the DNA TGTGCCAGCAGACCACAGACAGGGCGAGCCTACGAGCAGTACTTC. Residues: CASRPQTGRAYEQYF.

This chain uses TRBV5-4 with TRBJ2-5; TRBD2 matches 9 bases. Looked up from germline, CDR1 is SGHNT and CDR2 is YYREEE (reference sequence). The V segment lost 5 bases and the J segment 4 bases; nucleotides outside the gene matches: 9. CDR3 size: 15 residues. CDR3 loop: CASSMGLAGLETQYF. CDR3 in DNA: TGTGCCAGCAGTATGGGCCTAGCGGGGTTAGAGACCCAGTACTTC.

This sequence joins TRBV19 and TRBJ2-2; unclear D gene. Trimming removed 0 bases from V and 6 bases from J, with 8 bases in between. The CDR3 runs to 14 residues. Germline CDR1 is LNHDA and CDR2 is SQIVND (reference sequence). CDR3 in amino acids: CASSIDLISGELFF. Written as DNA, the CDR3 is TGTGCCAGTAGTATAGACCTCATCTCCGGGGAGCTGTTTTTT.

The J gene is TRBJ1-1, the V gene TRBV7-9, with 7 bases fitting TRBD1. Germline V gene sequence: CDR1 SEHNR, CDR2 FQNEAQ (reference sequence). V trimming: 5 bases; J trimming: 3 bases; junction bases outside the gene matches: 9. This CDR3 has 15 amino acids. The DNA for the CDR3 is TGTGCCAGCAGCCCCAGTGCAGGGGGTGACACTGAAGCTTTCTTT. Translated: CASSPSAGGDTEAFF.

The chain uses TRBV27 and TRBJ2-2; 7 bases agree with TRBD2. There are 15 residues in the CDR3. Germline V CDR1 and CDR2: MNHEY, SMNVEV (reference sequence). V lost 3 bases, J lost 7 bases, and 8 bases stayed unmatched. The CDR3 DNA reads TGTGCCAGCAGTTTTCTCGCGGGAGCGGACGGGGAGCTGTTTTTT. Its protein product is CASSFLAGADGELFF.

V usage is TRBV9 and J usage is TRBJ2-2; a weak D match, TRBD2 (6 bases). Germline-derived CDR1 and CDR2 are SGDLS and YYNGEE. The V and J ends lost 3 bases and 2 bases respectively, with 14 bases between them. This CDR3 has 16 residues. CDR3 sequence: CASSASGGTNTGELFF. CDR3 coding DNA: TGTGCCAGCAGCGCCTCCGGAGGGACCAACACCGGGGAGCTGTTTTTT.

The chain recombines TRBV7-9 with TRBJ1-6, with D tentatively TRBD1 (6 bases). With 0 bases removed from V and 1 base from J, the gap between germline ends came to 10 bases. CDR1 is SEHNR and CDR2 is FQNEAQ in the germline V gene (reference sequence). This CDR3 is built from 17 residues. The CDR3 coding sequence is TGTGCCAGCAGCTTAGCGAGCGGGACATCCTATAATTCACCCCTCCACTTT. Translated: CASSLASGTSYNSPLHF.

On this clone itself: The DNA is left out, because the CDR3 cannot be placed on it with certainty; the CDR3 is given as TCRdb lists it. The chain recombines TRBV21-1 with TRBJ2-4; the D call of TRBD1 is as the table states it, not checked on the DNA. TRBV21-1 counts as a pseudogene. The CDR3 comprises 19 residues, both ends counted. The CDR3 region is CASSKRDRVGQGTKNIQYF.